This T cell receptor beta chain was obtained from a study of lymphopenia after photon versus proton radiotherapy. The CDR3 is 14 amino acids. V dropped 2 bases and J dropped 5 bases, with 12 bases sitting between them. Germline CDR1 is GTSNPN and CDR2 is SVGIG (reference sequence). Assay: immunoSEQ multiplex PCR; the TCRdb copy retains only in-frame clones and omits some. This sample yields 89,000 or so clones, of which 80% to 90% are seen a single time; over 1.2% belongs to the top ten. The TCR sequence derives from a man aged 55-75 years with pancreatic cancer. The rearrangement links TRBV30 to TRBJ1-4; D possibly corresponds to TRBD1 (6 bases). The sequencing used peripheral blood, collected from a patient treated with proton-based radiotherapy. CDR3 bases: TGTGCCTGGAGTAGGGGGTTGGGGAATGAAAAACTGTTTTTT. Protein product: CAWSRGLGNEKLFF.